This passage covers 25 T cell receptor beta chains from one sample sequenced in a study of T cell clonotyping in hematopoietic cell transplantation. Clones were read by immunoSEQ multiplex PCR, and TCRdb kept only the in-frame ones, dropping some. This table has tens of thousands of clones, roughly 94% appearing once. Sequenced: peripheral blood mononuclear cells. The receptor source for this set is a woman aged 45-65 years in good health. Some clones in this sample may be carry-over from other donors' samples.

This clone has just one count. The rearrangement uses TRBV6-6 and TRBJ1-6; D is possibly TRBD1 (5 bases). Trimming removed 5 bases at V and 9 bases at J, with 14 bases between. Germline CDR1 MNHNY, CDR2 SVGAGI (reference sequence). This CDR3 is built from 14 residues. In DNA form, the CDR3 reads TGTGCCAGCAGTACCACGGGGCTAGGTTCACCCCTCCACTTT. Translation: CASSTTGLGSPLHF.

CDR3 DNA: TGTGCCAGTAGTATTTCCCTAGCTAACTATGGCTACACCTTC. Amino acid sequence: CASSISLANYGYTF. This chain uses TRBV19 with TRBJ1-2; D unresolved. V was pared by 3 bases and J by 0 bases, with 8 bases between. Per the germline V gene, CDR1 is LNHDA and CDR2 is SQIVND (reference sequence). This CDR3 spans 14 amino acids. Looking up the rest from reference TRBV19 and TRBJ1-2 gives the full variable domain: DGGITQSPKYLFRKEGQNVTLSCEQNLNHDAMYWYRQDPGQGLRLIYYSQIVNDFQKGDIAEGYSVSREKKESFPLTVTSAQKNPTAFYLCASSISLANYGYTFGSGTRLTVV.

This chain connects TRBV4-3 to TRBJ2-7; D is unresolved. From germline, CDR1 is LGHNA and CDR2 YSLEER. Trimming removed 1 base from V and 7 bases from J, with 11 bases in between. The CDR3 is 13 amino acids. Written as DNA, the CDR3 is TGCGCCAGCAGCCAAGGTTCGGCCGAGGAGCAGTACTTC. It specifies CASSQGSAEEQYF.

The V and J genes are TRBV12-5 and TRBJ1-2; TRBD1 might be the D (5 bases). V dropped 0 bases and J dropped 4 bases, with 9 bases sitting between them. The CDR3 sequence is 14 residues long. CDR1 and CDR2 (germline): LGHNT, FRNRAP. CDR3 amino acids: CASGLVEGSYGYTF. The CDR3 coding sequence is TGTGCTAGTGGTTTGGTGGAGGGGTCCTATGGCTACACCTTC.

The chain has TRBV7-2 and TRBJ1-4; no clear D gene. V was shortened by 1 base and J by 0 bases, with 6 bases between the two germline ends. Looked up from germline, CDR1 is SGHTA and CDR2 is FQGNSA. The CDR3 extends over 15 amino acids. In DNA form, the CDR3 reads TGTGCCAGCAGCTTAGGAGTTGCAACTAATGAAAAACTGTTTTTT. This translates into CASSLGVATNEKLFF. The full variable domain, with the rest looked up from reference TRBV7-2 and TRBJ1-4, is GAGVSQSPSNKVTEKGKDVELRCDPISGHTALYWYRQSLGQGLEFLIYFQGNSAPDKSGLPSDRFSAERTGGSVSTLTIQRTQQEDSAVYLCASSLGVATNEKLFFGSGTQLSVL.

This chain connects TRBV21-1 to TRBJ2-7; the D call in the table, TRBD1, was not verified against the DNA. TRBV21-1 is labeled a pseudogene. This CDR3 has 14 residues. The DNA for the CDR3 is TGTGCCAGCAGCCAGGGGAAGTTGGGCTACGAGCAGTACTTC. Encoded protein: CASSQGKLGYEQYF.

The chain uses TRBV6-6 and TRBJ1-2, with no clear D. The CDR3 consists of 11 residues. V was clipped by 2 bases and J by 8 bases, with 6 bases between them. Per germline, CDR1 MNHNY and CDR2 SVGAGI (reference sequence). Here the CDR3 DNA reads TGTGCCAGCAGTTACAAAGGAGGCTACACCTTC. This translates into CASSYKGGYTF.

The chain recombines TRBV7-9 with TRBJ1-2, with 12 bases aligning to TRBD1. J gave up 0 bases and V 5 bases, and 10 bases lay outside the gene matches. The CDR3 covers 18 residues. Germline V gene lookup returns CDR1 SEHNR and CDR2 FQNEAQ (reference sequence). The CDR3 nucleotides are TGTGCCAGCAGCCCAATAGGGACAGGGGGCTCGGCTAACTATGGCTACACCTTC. Protein sequence: CASSPIGTGGSANYGYTF.

The CDR3 region has the DNA TGTGCCAGCAGCATGATCCCTAGCGGGGGGGAGGTTGAGCAGTTCTTC. This codes for CASSMIPSGGEVEQFF. The V call is TRBV7-7, the J call TRBJ2-1; TRBD2 aligns across 12 bases. The junction had 11 bases not matched to a gene; V was cut back by 5 bases and J by 9 bases. Germline lookup yields CDR1 SSHAT and CDR2 FNYEAQ (reference sequence). This CDR3 is built from 16 residues.

This chain joins TRBV20-1 and TRBJ2-3; D call uncertain. The germline CDR1 and CDR2 sequences are DFQATT and SNEGSKA (reference sequence). V shed 6 bases and J shed 1 base, with 5 bases lying between them. This CDR3 has 11 residues. CDR3 sequence: CSALGTDTQYF. In DNA, the CDR3 is TGCAGTGCCCTTGGCACAGATACGCAGTATTTT.

The chain couples TRBV5-1 to TRBJ2-5; the match to TRBD1 covers 9 bases. The CDR3 contains 15 residues. The germline CDR1 and CDR2 sequences are SGHRS and YFSETQ. V trimming: 3 bases; J trimming: 3 bases; junction bases outside the gene matches: 6. Written as DNA, the CDR3 is TGCGCCAGCAGCTCCACCTGGGACAGGGAAGAGACCCAGTACTTC. It specifies CASSSTWDREETQYF.

V and J are TRBV5-6 and TRBJ1-5; D might be TRBD1 (5 bases). CDR1 is SGHDT and CDR2 is YYEEEE in the germline V gene. CDR3 length equals 15 residues. The ends were cut back, 0 bases at V and 6 bases at J, with 13 bases in the middle. CDR3 sequence: CASSLEGAVTQPQHF. The CDR3 bases are TGTGCCAGCAGCTTGGAAGGGGCGGTCACTCAGCCCCAGCATTTT. The full variable domain, with the rest looked up from reference TRBV5-6 and TRBJ1-5, is DAGVTQSPTHLIKTRGQQVTLRCSPKSGHDTVSWYQQALGQGPQFIFQYYEEEERQRGNFPDRFSGHQFPNYSSELNVNALLLGDSALYLCASSLEGAVTQPQHFGDGTRLSIL.

The rearrangement uses TRBV19 and TRBJ2-2; possible D gene TRBD2, 5 bases. V lost 6 bases and J 5 bases, leaving 13 bases between the germline ends. The germline gives CDR1 LNHDA, CDR2 SQIVND (reference sequence). The CDR3 totals 14 residues. The DNA of the CDR3 is TGTGCCAGTAGGACTACTGTTGGGACCGGGGAGCTGTTTTTT. Translating gives CASRTTVGTGELFF.

Of note for this clone: One end of the junction is discordant with germline, which a read error may explain. The rearrangement uses TRBV6-1 and TRBJ1-2; 8 nucleotides align to TRBD1. CDR1 is MNHNS and CDR2 is SASEGT in the germline V gene. There are 15 residues in the CDR3. The CDR3 here is CASREGQGFLGGYTF. CDR3 nucleotides: TGTGCCAGCAGAGAAGGACAGGGATTTTTGGGAGGCTACACCTTC.

The chain recombines TRBV27 with TRBJ1-2; no clear D gene. V was cut by 2 bases and J by 2 bases, with 15 bases left in between. This CDR3 has 16 amino acids. Germline V gene lookup returns CDR1 MNHEY and CDR2 SMNVEV (reference sequence). The CDR3 DNA is TGTGCCAGCAGTTTAAATAACGAGGGAAAAAACTATGGCTACACCTTC. The encoded protein is CASSLNNEGKNYGYTF.

The CDR3 bases are TGTGCCAGTAGTATAGGGCCAGCTTCCTACGAGCAGTACTTC. Residues: CASSIGPASYEQYF. The rearrangement joins TRBV19 to TRBJ2-7; D not resolved. V was cut by 1 base and J by 1 base, with 8 bases left in between. This CDR3 comprises 14 residues. Germline CDR1 is LNHDA and CDR2 is SQIVND (reference sequence).

This chain uses TRBV5-1 with TRBJ1-1; no clear D gene. Trimming shortened V by 2 bases and J by 1 base, and 9 bases separated the two germline ends. The CDR3 consists of 14 residues. The germline V gene encodes CDR1 SGHRS and CDR2 YFSETQ. Here the CDR3 DNA reads TGCGCCAGCAGCTTACAAGGGCAGAACACTGAAGCTTTCTTT. It codes for CASSLQGQNTEAFF. Based on the CDR3 plus reference TRBV5-1 and TRBJ1-1, the full variable domain is KAGVTQTPRYLIKTRGQQVTLSCSPISGHRSVSWYQQTPGQGLQFLFEYFSETQRNKGNFPGRFSGRQFSNSRSEMNVSTLELGDSALYLCASSLQGQNTEAFFGQGTRLTVV.

V is TRBV11-3 and J is TRBJ2-3; 13 nucleotides match TRBD2. The CDR3 loop spans 17 amino acids. Germline lookup yields CDR1 SGHNT and CDR2 YENEEA. J was trimmed by 2 bases and V by 4 bases; bases with no gene match: 6. The CDR3 nucleotides read TGTGCCAGCAGCTCTGGGACTAGCGGGGTAATCACAGATACGCAGTATTTT. It translates to CASSSGTSGVITDTQYF.

This clone was detected only a few times. V and J are TRBV7-9 and TRBJ1-1, with 9 bases lining up with TRBD1. V lost 5 bases and J lost 6; bases outside the gene matches: 7. Germline assignment: CDR1 SEHNR and CDR2 FQNEAQ (reference sequence). The CDR3 sequence is 14 residues long. The CDR3 DNA reads TGTGCCAGCAGCCTTCGGACAGGGGACCCTGAAGCTTTCTTT. This codes for CASSLRTGDPEAFF.

The chain employs TRBV7-8 and TRBJ2-5; 8 bases map to TRBD1. The germline V gene encodes CDR1 SGHVS and CDR2 FQNEAQ. The CDR3 runs to 15 residues. The V and J ends lost 1 base and 5 bases, in that order; junction bases with no gene match: 6. The CDR3 here is CASSLGGGQGETQYF. CDR3 DNA sequence: TGTGCCAGCAGCTTAGGAGGCGGACAGGGTGAGACCCAGTACTTC.

This clone appeared once. The chain joins TRBV15 to TRBJ2-7; D remains ambiguous. Trimming shortened V by 8 bases and J by 3 bases, and 11 bases separated the two germline ends. This CDR3 spans 12 amino acids. Germline assignment: CDR1 LNHNV and CDR2 YYDKDF (reference sequence). The CDR3 region is CATGYDGYEQYF. Here the CDR3 DNA reads TGTGCCACCGGTTATGACGGCTACGAGCAGTACTTC. Full variable domain (rest looked up from reference TRBV15 and TRBJ2-7): DAMVIQNPRYQVTQFGKPVTLSCSQTLNHNVMYWYQQKSSQAPKLLFHYYDKDFNNEADTPDNFQSRRPNTSFCFLDIRSPGLGDTAMYLCATGYDGYEQYFGPGTRLTVT.

V usage is TRBV5-1 and J usage is TRBJ2-3; possibly TRBD1 for D (5 bases). V lost 3 bases and J 4 bases, leaving 15 bases between the germline ends. This CDR3 is built from 15 residues. Per germline, CDR1 SGHRS and CDR2 YFSETQ. CDR3 DNA: TGCGCCAGCAGCTATAACCCGGACAACCCAGATACGCAGTATTTT. Amino acids: CASSYNPDNPDTQYF.

This clone has only one observation. The rearrangement joins TRBV7-2 to TRBJ2-5; D is ambiguous. V lost 5 bases, J lost 4 bases, and 8 bases lay in between. The V gene's germline CDR1 is SGHTA and CDR2 FQGNSA. This CDR3 has 12 amino acids. CDR3 loop: CASSPARETQYF. The CDR3 nucleotides read TGTGCCAGCAGCCCCGCTCGAGAGACCCAGTACTTC.

This chain connects TRBV6-1 to TRBJ2-5; 11 positions agree with TRBD2. The CDR3 contains 16 residues. Germline assignment: CDR1 MNHNS and CDR2 SASEGT. J lost 5 bases, V lost 2 bases, and 7 bases had no gene match. The CDR3 DNA sequence: TGTGCCAGCAGTGAAATACTAGCGGGGGTAGGCGAGACCCAGTACTTC. Protein sequence: CASSEILAGVGETQYF.

The chain has TRBV10-3 and TRBJ2-3; tentatively, D is TRBD1 or TRBD2 (5 bases each). Germline-derived CDR1 and CDR2 are ENHRY and SYGVKD. Deletions cut 5 bases from V and 0 bases from J, with 9 bases between. This CDR3 region has 14 residues. The CDR3: CAISPGASTDTQYF. In DNA form, the CDR3 reads TGTGCCATCAGTCCCGGGGCTAGCACAGATACGCAGTATTTT.